Each of the 26 T cell receptor beta chains below was sequenced from the same sample in a study of shared clonotypes between healthy human individuals. Clones were sequenced by immunoSEQ multiplex PCR, and TCRdb holds only the in-frame ones, with some missing. The repertoire holds roughly 2.2 million clones, with around 90% as singletons. Sequencing was carried out using naive CD4+ T cells from PBMCs. Sample subset: CD45RA+ positively selected. These receptors all come from a young man in good health. Some clones in this sample may be carry-over from other donors' samples.

V gene TRBV6-1 combines with J gene TRBJ2-1; 12 nucleotides match TRBD2. Trimming cost V 9 bases and J 4 bases; bases outside gene matches: 4. CDR1 MNHNS and CDR2 SASEGT come from the germline V gene. The CDR3 has 14 amino acids. CDR3 region: CASRTSGAYNEQFF. CDR3 coding DNA: TGTGCCAGTAGGACTAGCGGGGCTTACAATGAGCAGTTCTTC.

This chain joins TRBV18 and TRBJ2-6; D might be TRBD1 (5 bases). The germline CDR1 and CDR2 sequences are KGHSH and LQKENI. This CDR3 contains 17 residues. V was clipped by 3 bases and J by 2 bases, with 14 bases between them. CDR3 nucleotides: TGTGCCAGCTCACCTACAGGTCCCCGGGCTGGGGCCAACGTCCTGACTTTC. Residues: CASSPTGPRAGANVLTF.

The V and J genes are TRBV29-1 and TRBJ2-7; 10 bases align to TRBD1. V trimming: 6 bases; J trimming: 8 bases; junction bases outside the gene matches: 7. This CDR3 has 12 amino acids. The germline V gene has CDR1 SQVTM and CDR2 ANQGSEA. The DNA of the CDR3 is TGCAGCGTCTGGACAGGGGGTCGTCAGCAGTACTTC. Translation: CSVWTGGRQQYF.

In its sample, this clone was seen once. Germline and junction disagree at one end, which may indicate a read error. V is TRBV19 and J is TRBJ2-7; the match to TRBD1 covers 7 bases. The CDR3 is 13 residues long. Germline V CDR1 and CDR2: LNHDA, SQIVND (reference sequence). The DNA of the CDR3 is TGTGCCAGTAGGGACAGGACCTCCCACGAGCAGTACTTC. Its translation is CASRDRTSHEQYF.

As to this clone: A read error is likely, as this CDR3 ends without the conserved phenylalanine or tryptophan. The rearrangement uses TRBV27 and TRBJ2-7; D uncertain. The germline V and J ends were trimmed by 4 bases and 0 bases, with 13 bases remaining between them. This CDR3 has 15 amino acids. Germline V gene sequence: CDR1 MNHEY, CDR2 SMNVEV (reference sequence). Here the CDR3 reads CASSWTPASSYEQYL. The CDR3 nucleotides are TGTGCCAGCAGTTGGACCCCGGCTAGCTCCTACGAGCAGTACCTC.

The chain carries TRBV5-1 and TRBJ2-2, with 7 bases fitting TRBD2. The CDR3 has 17 amino acids. Germline CDR1 reads SGHRS; CDR2 reads YFSETQ. The trim removed 0 bases at V and 7 bases at J, leaving 12 bases unmatched. CDR3 DNA: TGCGCCAGCAGCTTGGCCGAGGGAGGGAGGGCCTTCGGGGAGCTGTTTTTT. This codes for CASSLAEGGRAFGELFF.

This chain uses TRBV14 with TRBJ2-7; weak D call: TRBD2 (6 bases). The CDR3 sequence is 14 residues long. Trimming left V 1 base short and J 0 bases short, with 7 bases between. CDR1 SGHDN and CDR2 FVKESK come from the germline V gene. In DNA form, the CDR3 reads TGTGCCAGCAGCCAAGCGGGAGTCTCCTACGAGCAGTACTTC. Translated, it gives CASSQAGVSYEQYF.

V is TRBV27 and J is TRBJ1-2, with 8 bases fitting TRBD1. Germline-derived CDR1 and CDR2 are MNHEY and SMNVEV (reference sequence). V dropped 6 bases and J dropped 8; count of bases not matched to a gene: 11. CDR3 length: 14 residues. Here the CDR3 reads CASRFTQGAGGYTF. CDR3 DNA: TGTGCCAGCAGATTCACTCAGGGGGCTGGAGGCTACACCTTC.

The V and J genes are TRBV6-6 and TRBJ2-7, with D perhaps matching TRBD2 (7 bases). Trimming cost V 0 bases and J 4 bases, with 13 bases left between them. The germline CDR1 and CDR2 sequences are MNHNY and SVGAGI (reference sequence). The CDR3 runs to 15 residues. As DNA, the CDR3 is TGTGCCAGCAGTTACTCTGGGGGGGGCTTATACGAGCAGTACTTC. It encodes CASSYSGGGLYEQYF.

With respect to this clone: This sample also contains other DNA sequences that code for the same CDR3. The chain couples TRBV5-1 to TRBJ2-5; tentatively, D is TRBD1 (6 bases). Germline loops: CDR1 SGHRS, CDR2 YFSETQ. Trimming pared 0 bases from V and 5 bases from J, leaving 11 bases between. CDR3 size: 14 residues. The CDR3: CASSLGGPGETQYF. CDR3 nucleotide sequence: TGCGCCAGCAGCTTGGGGGGGCCCGGGGAGACCCAGTACTTC.

The rearrangement uses TRBV7-3 and TRBJ2-1; TRBD2 matches 8 bases. The CDR3 is 15 residues long. The germline CDR1 and CDR2 sequences are SGHTA and FQGTGA. The J segment lost 3 bases and the V segment lost 5 bases, leaving 6 bases of the junction unmatched. The chain's CDR3 is CASSIAGLHYNEQFF. The CDR3 nucleotides read TGTGCCAGCAGCATAGCGGGGCTCCACTACAATGAGCAGTTCTTC.

V and J are TRBV7-9 and TRBJ2-7; D might be TRBD1 (6 bases). CDR1 is SEHNR and CDR2 is FQNEAQ in the germline V gene (reference sequence). V was clipped by 7 bases and J by 0 bases, with 13 bases between them. The CDR3 is 14 amino acids. For the CDR3, the DNA is TGTGCCAGCAAACTTAGGGACAACTCCTACGAGCAGTACTTC. It codes for CASKLRDNSYEQYF.

This sequence joins TRBV28 and TRBJ2-7; 8 bases are a match to TRBD1. Germline lookup yields CDR1 MDHEN and CDR2 SYDVKM. This CDR3 comprises 14 residues. V shed 7 bases and J 2 bases; nucleotides not matched to a gene: 7. The CDR3 loop reads CASTLDRVAYEQYF. The CDR3, as DNA: TGTGCCAGCACCCTGGACAGGGTAGCCTACGAGCAGTACTTC.

In regard to this clone: This sample includes further DNA sequences coding for the same CDR3. The chain is built from TRBV9 and TRBJ2-1; 8 nucleotides agree with TRBD2. This CDR3 has 15 residues. V shed 4 bases, J shed 0 bases, and the junction held 3 bases outside the gene matches. Germline V gives CDR1 SGDLS, CDR2 YYNGEE. The CDR3 sequence: CASSYSGSSYNEQFF. CDR3 nucleotide sequence: TGTGCCAGCAGCTACAGCGGGAGCTCCTACAATGAGCAGTTCTTC.

The chain carries TRBV27 and TRBJ2-1, with D maybe TRBD1 (5 bases). Germline V gives CDR1 MNHEY, CDR2 SMNVEV (reference sequence). This CDR3 has 15 amino acids. Trimming stripped 0 bases from V and 0 bases from J, with 6 bases between. CDR3 amino acids: CASSLSDNSYNEQFF. In DNA form, the CDR3 reads TGTGCCAGCAGTTTATCGGACAACTCCTACAATGAGCAGTTCTTC.

V usage is TRBV5-1 and J usage is TRBJ2-7, with D perhaps TRBD2 (5 bases). The CDR3 loop spans 17 amino acids. The V gene lost 1 base and the J gene lost 2 bases, with 19 bases spanning the gap. CDR1 is SGHRS, CDR2 YFSETQ, per germline. Written as DNA, the CDR3 is TGCGCCAGCAGCTTGTTGAGGGCAGGAGTCCCTACCTACGAGCAGTACTTC. This codes for CASSLLRAGVPTYEQYF. Full variable domain (outside the CDR3, taken from reference TRBV5-1 and TRBJ2-7): KAGVTQTPRYLIKTRGQQVTLSCSPISGHRSVSWYQQTPGQGLQFLFEYFSETQRNKGNFPGRFSGRQFSNSRSEMNVSTLELGDSALYLCASSLLRAGVPTYEQYFGPGTRLTVT.

This chain uses TRBV10-1 with TRBJ1-2, with D tentatively TRBD1 (5 bases). The CDR3 spans 13 residues. Trimming took 4 bases from V and 7 from J, leaving 13 bases between them. Germline CDR1 WNHNN, CDR2 SYGVQD (reference sequence). DNA of the CDR3: TGCGCCAGCAGTGGAAACCAGGGTACTGGCTACACCTTC. This sequence encodes CASSGNQGTGYTF.

The gene calls are TRBV5-1 and TRBJ2-7; possibly TRBD1 for D (6 bases). Trimming took 4 bases from V and 5 from J, leaving 16 bases between them. This CDR3 region has 14 residues. Germline V gives CDR1 SGHRS, CDR2 YFSETQ. CDR3 DNA sequence: TGCGCCAGCAGCGGCATAGGGGGTTTTCACGAGCAGTACTTC. Translation: CASSGIGGFHEQYF. The entire variable domain, with the rest obtained from reference TRBV5-1 and TRBJ2-7, is as follows: KAGVTQTPRYLIKTRGQQVTLSCSPISGHRSVSWYQQTPGQGLQFLFEYFSETQRNKGNFPGRFSGRQFSNSRSEMNVSTLELGDSALYLCASSGIGGFHEQYFGPGTRLTVT.

The V and J genes are TRBV28 and TRBJ2-7; the D call may be TRBD1 or TRBD2 (5 bases each). CDR3 length: 10 amino acids. Germline CDR1 MDHEN, CDR2 SYDVKM. The CDR3 is CVGAYKEQYF. The CDR3 DNA reads TGTGTCGGGGCCTACAAGGAGCAGTACTTC.

This clone showed up just once. This rearrangement joins TRBV29-1 to TRBJ1-2; D is undetermined. Germline assignment: CDR1 SQVTM and CDR2 ANQGSEA. The CDR3 totals 11 residues. Trimming took 2 bases from V and 2 from J, leaving 3 bases between them. Here the CDR3 reads CSVEINYGYTF. The CDR3 DNA sequence: TGCAGCGTTGAAATCAACTATGGCTACACCTTC.

The chain links TRBV21-1 to TRBJ2-7; the D call TRBD2 from the table was never checked on the DNA. TRBV21-1 is given as a pseudogene. This CDR3 is built from 15 residues. The CDR3 region has the DNA TGTGCCAGCAACAAGGGCAAGCGGGAGAAGAACGAGCAGTACTTC. As protein: CASNKGKREKNEQYF.

This chain uses TRBV19 with TRBJ2-7; 12 bases map to TRBD2. The CDR3 runs to 15 residues. CDR1 is LNHDA and CDR2 is SQIVND in the germline V gene (reference sequence). J was trimmed by 4 bases and V by 5 bases; bases with no gene match: 6. The CDR3 nucleotides are TGTGCCAGTAGTTTGACTAGCGGGAGTGAGTACGAGCAGTACTTC. This encodes CASSLTSGSEYEQYF. Full variable domain (rest looked up from reference TRBV19 and TRBJ2-7): DGGITQSPKYLFRKEGQNVTLSCEQNLNHDAMYWYRQDPGQGLRLIYYSQIVNDFQKGDIAEGYSVSREKKESFPLTVTSAQKNPTAFYLCASSLTSGSEYEQYFGPGTRLTVT.

This chain joins TRBV11-3 and TRBJ2-1; 10 bases map to TRBD2. There are 16 residues in the CDR3. V shed 0 bases, J shed 3 bases, and the junction held 2 bases outside the gene matches. Germline values: CDR1 SGHNT, CDR2 YENEEA. The CDR3 protein is CASSLEGTSDYNEQFF. The CDR3 DNA follows: TGTGCCAGCAGCTTAGAGGGGACTAGCGACTACAATGAGCAGTTCTTC.

The gene calls are TRBV15 and TRBJ1-5; no clear D. Germline V gene data show CDR1 as LNHNV and CDR2 as YYDKDF (reference sequence). The V and J ends lost 5 bases and 0 bases respectively, with 8 bases between them. The CDR3 loop spans 14 amino acids. CDR3 bases: TGTGCCACCAGCGCCGCCTATAGCAATCAGCCCCAGCATTTT. It encodes CATSAAYSNQPQHF.

The chain couples TRBV12-5 to TRBJ2-7; D possibly corresponds to TRBD1 (5 bases). Trimming cost V 5 bases and J 1 base, with 15 bases left between them. CDR3 length: 15 residues. Germline CDR1 is LGHNT and CDR2 is FRNRAP. CDR3 nucleotides: TGTGCTAGTGGTCTACAGACAGTGGATTCCTACGAGCAGTACTTC. Protein product: CASGLQTVDSYEQYF.

The rearrangement uses TRBV18 and TRBJ2-3; 7 nucleotides line up with TRBD2. Trimming took 5 bases from V and 6 from J; bases not matched to a gene: 11. The CDR3 has 15 amino acids. CDR1 and CDR2 from the germline V gene are KGHSH and LQKENI. In DNA, the CDR3 is TGTGCCAGCTCAACTGGCGGGAGTGCGGGTGATACGCAGTATTTT. Amino acids: CASSTGGSAGDTQYF.